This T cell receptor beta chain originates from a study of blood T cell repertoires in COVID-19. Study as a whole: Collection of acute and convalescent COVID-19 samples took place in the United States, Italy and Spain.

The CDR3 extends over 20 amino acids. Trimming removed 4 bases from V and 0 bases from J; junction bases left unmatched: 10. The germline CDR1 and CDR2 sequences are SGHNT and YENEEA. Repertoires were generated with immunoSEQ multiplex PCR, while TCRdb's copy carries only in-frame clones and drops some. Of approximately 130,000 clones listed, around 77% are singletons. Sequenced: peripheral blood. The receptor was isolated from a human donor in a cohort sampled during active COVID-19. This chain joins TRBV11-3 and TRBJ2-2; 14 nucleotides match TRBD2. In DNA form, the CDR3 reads TGTGCCAGCAGCTCTAGCCCGGGACTAGCGGGGGCCCCGAACACCGGGGAGCTGTTTTTT. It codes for CASSSSPGLAGAPNTGELFF.